This TCR beta chain was captured by sequencing in a study of blood T cells in healthy people across ages. General study results and limits: Unknown donor CMV status possibly confounded expanded clonotype changes.

Concerning this clonotype itself: The antigen is unknown. The junction differs from germline at one of its ends, possibly a read error.

For the second PCR, which ran for roughly 6 to 12 cycles, a sample-barcoded 5' primer and a J-beta primer mix were used. MiXCR, applied by TCRdb to the 5' RACE reads, yields one record per CDR3 protein. Here the sample spans about 650,000 distinct CDR3 sequences, about 30% being singletons. Germline-derived CDR1 and CDR2 are DFQATT and SNEGSKA (reference sequence). The CDR3 length is 15 residues. V and J are TRBV20-1 and TRBJ2-1; 10 bases line up with TRBD1. The sequence was collected from an elderly woman in good health. Sequencing was performed on blood. CDR3 in amino acids: CSAPRDRGTYNEQYF. The CDR3 coding sequence is TGCAGTGCTCCCCGGGACAGGGGAACCTACAATGAGCAGTACTTT.